This T cell receptor beta chain is from a study of blood T cell repertoires in COVID-19. Profiled with immunoSEQ multiplex PCR; TCRdb holds only in-frame clones, not every one. Here the sample spans approximately 50,000 clones, approximately 85% being singletons. Per germline, CDR1 LNHDA and CDR2 SQIVND (reference sequence). V shed 3 bases, J shed 7 bases, and the junction held 3 bases outside the gene matches. The CDR3 totals 14 residues. V and J are TRBV19 and TRBJ2-1, with 10 bases lining up with TRBD2. The source is a human donor in a cohort sampled during active COVID-19. The sequencing input was peripheral blood. CDR3 protein: CASSIGGLANEQFF. CDR3 sequence (DNA): TGTGCCAGTAGTATCGGGGGACTAGCGAATGAGCAGTTCTTC.